This TCR beta chain was observed in a study of cytomegalovirus exposure and HLA in healthy donors (dated by TCRdb to about 2017). At the level of the whole study: According to a later analysis, one platform produced both the approximately 110 validation repertoires and the roughly 640 repertoires of the first cohort. The study aimed to test whether cataloging public T cell receptors could reveal signatures of past pathogen exposure. A separate validation cohort of roughly 130 different subjects was used in addition to the roughly 670-subject first cohort. To predict cytomegalovirus infection status, the study combined high-throughput TCR immunosequencing, statistical association of individual TCRs with disease status, and machine learning.

Separate from the roughly 700-subject first cohort, the validation cohort of about 110 subjects was the group to which the donors belonged. V is pared back by 4 bases and J by 0 bases, with 10 bases lying between the germline termini. Including the terminal cysteine and phenylalanine, the CDR3 comprises 15 residues. The sequence is cut down to CDR3 DNA, 45 bases in frame from base 1. CDR1 MNHNS and CDR2 SASEGT are derived from the germline V gene. The study at large found these results: In both the original and validation cohorts, the classifier was reported to diagnose cytomegalovirus status with high specificity and sensitivity. In a later analysis, TCRs clustered in the first cohort were found to also tend to co-occur in the roughly 130 validation repertoires, with about 94% of cluster scores above 0. A total of some 180 TCR beta chains were listed by the study as associated with cytomegalovirus. According to the authors, the approach could potentially be generalized to other disease states and immunological phenotypes. Most TCR sequences were observed very rarely across donors, whereas some public TCRs were present in many individuals. A later analysis had no HLA typing for the validation cohort, so co-occurrence there was scored across all 110 or so repertoires. In vitro tests confirmed that a few of the cytomegalovirus-associated TCR beta chains recognize cytomegalovirus antigens.

The library was made by the immunoSEQ multiplex PCR assay. On the study's bioinformatics: A statistical classification framework was built to diagnose cytomegalovirus status from the catalog of TCR beta chain sequences. Drawn from immuneACCESS, this table holds only the in-frame rearrangements with V and J called that TCRdb kept. Clones are partly lost; checked studies trace under half to an unresolved V gene and leave the rest unexplained. V and J calls and clone size are given by that table; D and trimming were obtained from the DNA. The table for this sample lists approximately 280,000 clones; approximately 88% of them were counted only once. Around 0.9% of the sample is held by the ten biggest clonotypes. Regarding this clone: Its antigen has not been determined. It has no much larger one-base neighbor in the sample; base qualities were not kept.

This TCR derives from a woman between 18 and 29 years old in good health and CMV-seronegative. The chain is encoded by TRBV6-1 joined to TRBJ2-1, with no D gene named confidently. The sample consisted of PBMCs. The CDR3 protein is CASSVDPSSYNEQFF. The DNA sequence reads TGTGCCAGCAGTGTCGATCCGAGCTCCTACAATGAGCAGTTCTTC.